This T cell receptor (beta chain) was observed in a study of identifying expanded T cells in peripheral blood. The protocol was immunoSEQ multiplex PCR, while the TCRdb copy is restricted to in-frame clones and leaves out a portion. The repertoire consists of fewer than 130,000 clones, with approximately 90% occurring once and the leading ten covering approximately 16%. General study results and limits: Across healthy donors, higher total template counts meant significantly greater roughly 2-week count variance. Over two and four weeks, about 15 and 18 clones changed, versus 1.2 between replicates.

The germline V gene has CDR1 LGHNA and CDR2 YSLEER. This CDR3 is built from 14 residues. V lost 1 base and J 6 bases, leaving 13 bases between the germline ends. During the collection period, no donor immune events like infections were recorded. This clone came up once. Its antigen is not identified. The genes are TRBV4-3 and TRBJ2-7; D not certain. This TCR derives from a person aged 18 to 70 in good health. Sequenced sample: blood. The CDR3 sequence: CASSQVSSQREQYF. CDR3 in DNA: TGCGCCAGCAGCCAAGTCTCAAGCCAGCGCGAGCAGTACTTC.